Presented here are 20 T cell receptor beta chains from one specimen sequenced in a study of cytotoxic CD8 clonotypes in ibrutinib-treated CLL. Libraries were prepared by immunoSEQ multiplex PCR; TCRdb keeps only in-frame clonotypes and omits some of them. The sample yields more than 200,000 clones, around 70% seen once. Sample: PBMCs, taken after 24 months of ibrutinib treatment. The source is a human donor with chronic lymphocytic leukemia.

This chain uses TRBV28 with TRBJ2-3; TRBD1 is a possible D gene (5 bases). Germline assignment: CDR1 MDHEN and CDR2 SYDVKM. V lost 7 bases and J lost 1, with 9 bases in between. The CDR3 loop spans 13 amino acids. The CDR3 bases are TGTGCCAGCACGGAAGGGGGCACAGATACGCAGTATTTT. Translating it yields CASTEGGTDTQYF.

This clone was observed a few times. The gene calls are TRBV30 and TRBJ1-5; D gene unclear. CDR3 size: 13 residues. Trimming left V 4 bases short and J 0 bases short, with 7 bases between. Germline V gene sequence: CDR1 GTSNPN, CDR2 SVGIG (reference sequence). The CDR3 region is CAWKERSNQPQHF. The CDR3 coding sequence is TGTGCCTGGAAGGAACGTAGCAATCAGCCCCAGCATTTT.

The chain recombines TRBV7-2 with TRBJ1-2; D might be TRBD1 (6 bases). The CDR3 is 12 residues long. CDR1 and CDR2 from the germline V gene are SGHTA and FQGNSA. Between the trimmed V and J ends, which lost 9 bases and 4 bases, there was a span of 12 bases. CDR3 residues: CARAGVVYGYTF. The CDR3 region has the DNA TGTGCCAGGGCAGGGGTTGTCTATGGCTACACCTTC.

The chain combines TRBV30 with TRBJ2-3; 8 bases align to TRBD2. J lost 4 bases, V lost 2 bases, and 5 bases had no gene match. Germline V gives CDR1 GTSNPN, CDR2 SVGIG (reference sequence). The CDR3 totals 14 residues. CDR3: CAWSPRGGSDTQYF. The CDR3 coding sequence is TGTGCCTGGAGTCCTCGGGGGGGGTCAGATACGCAGTATTTT.

The V gene is TRBV29-1, the J gene TRBJ2-3; D unresolved. The CDR3 totals 13 residues. Trimming shortened V by 2 bases and J by 2 bases, and 8 bases separated the two germline ends. The germline gives CDR1 SQVTM, CDR2 ANQGSEA. This CDR3 reads CSVEPASTDTQYF. CDR3 coding DNA: TGCAGCGTTGAACCGGCGTCCACAGATACGCAGTATTTT.

Regarding this clone: Other DNA sequences in the sample encode the same CDR3. This chain uses TRBV29-1 with TRBJ1-1; D is unresolved. The V gene's germline CDR1 is SQVTM and CDR2 ANQGSEA. The V gene lost 6 bases and the J gene lost 1 base, with 6 bases spanning the gap. The CDR3 loop spans 11 amino acids. CDR3 bases: TGCAGCGTGGAACAGAACACTGAAGCTTTCTTT. Protein product: CSVEQNTEAFF.

This clone has a single count. The V call is TRBV7-2, the J call TRBJ2-3; TRBD1 is a possible D gene (5 bases). Germline V gives CDR1 SGHTA, CDR2 FQGNSA. CDR3 length equals 14 residues. Trimming removed 0 bases at V and 3 bases at J, with 7 bases between. CDR3 region: CASSLAQGTDTQYF. CDR3 nucleotides: TGTGCCAGCAGCTTAGCTCAGGGAACAGATACGCAGTATTTT.

The chain recombines TRBV2 with TRBJ2-7, with D possibly TRBD2 on 6 matching bases. Germline assignment: CDR1 SNHLY and CDR2 FYNNEI. Trimming cost V 6 bases and J 7 bases, with 10 bases left between them. The CDR3 length is 11 residues. In DNA form, the CDR3 reads TGTGCCAGCAGAGGGACTCAGGAGCAGTACTTC. Translated: CASRGTQEQYF.

The genes are TRBV18 and TRBJ1-2; 7 bases match TRBD1. The CDR3 extends over 14 amino acids. Germline CDR1 reads KGHSH; CDR2 reads LQKENI. V gave up 6 bases and J gave up 4 bases; unmatched junction bases: 8. The CDR3 sequence: CASSYTGDSYGYTF. CDR3 nucleotides: TGTGCCAGCTCGTACACAGGGGACTCCTATGGCTACACCTTC.

The CDR3 DNA sequence: TGTGCCAGCAGTTCCGGACTAGCGGGAGGGTACAATGAGCAGTTCTTC. This sequence encodes CASSSGLAGGYNEQFF. The gene calls are TRBV28 and TRBJ2-1; TRBD2 agrees at 15 bases. The CDR3 has 16 amino acids. Germline lookup yields CDR1 MDHEN and CDR2 SYDVKM. The junction had 2 bases not matched to a gene; V was cut back by 4 bases and J by 4 bases.

The rearrangement joins TRBV19 to TRBJ2-4, with a possible D match to TRBD1 (7 bases). CDR3 size: 15 residues. Trimming left V 5 bases short and J 0 bases short, with 11 bases between. Germline CDR1 is LNHDA and CDR2 is SQIVND (reference sequence). CDR3 bases: TGTGCCAGTAGTCAGGGGGGACTAGCCAAAAACATTCAGTACTTC. Translation: CASSQGGLAKNIQYF.

This clone was counted only a few times. The rearrangement uses TRBV4-3 and TRBJ2-4; perhaps D is TRBD1 or TRBD2 (5 bases each). Trimming stripped 3 bases from V and 9 bases from J, with 12 bases between. Germline CDR1 reads LGHNA; CDR2 reads YSLEER. The CDR3 has 13 residues. Here the CDR3 reads CASSQGPSSIQYF. CDR3 in DNA: TGCGCCAGCAGCCAGGGACCGAGCAGCATTCAGTACTTC.

The chain combines TRBV4-3 with TRBJ2-5; D unresolved. Trimming stripped 1 base from V and 2 bases from J, with 11 bases between. Germline V gives CDR1 LGHNA, CDR2 YSLEER. CDR3 length equals 15 residues. CDR3 residues: CASSQGVGTQETQYF. For the CDR3, the DNA is TGCGCCAGCAGCCAAGGCGTCGGAACGCAAGAGACCCAGTACTTC.

The chain has TRBV28 and TRBJ2-5; 14 nucleotides match TRBD2. Germline V lookup: CDR1 MDHEN, CDR2 SYDVKM. This CDR3 contains 15 residues. The trim removed 6 bases at V and 7 bases at J, leaving 7 bases unmatched. The CDR3 protein is CASSKGLAGDRTQYF. For the CDR3, the DNA is TGTGCCAGCAGCAAGGGACTAGCGGGAGATAGGACCCAGTACTTC.

The count of this clone is one. The J gene is TRBJ2-1, the V gene TRBV6-6; D gene unclear. Germline V lookup: CDR1 MNHNY, CDR2 SVGAGI (reference sequence). V was trimmed by 1 base and J by 2 bases, leaving 6 bases between them. The CDR3 is 14 residues long. The CDR3: CASSYFGPYNEQFF. The CDR3 DNA sequence: TGTGCCAGCAGTTACTTCGGCCCCTACAATGAGCAGTTCTTC.

In this sample, this clone turned up once. This chain links TRBV30 with TRBJ1-1; a weak D match, TRBD1 (6 bases). The CDR3 consists of 14 residues. Germline V CDR1 and CDR2: GTSNPN, SVGIG (reference sequence). The V end lost 0 bases, the J end lost 10 bases, and 18 bases lay between the germline ends. The CDR3 nucleotides read TGTGCCTGGAGTGTAAACAGGGACCAAGGGTTAGCTTTCTTT. Amino acids: CAWSVNRDQGLAFF. Drawing the rest from reference TRBV30 and TRBJ1-1, the complete variable domain is SQTIHQWPATLVQPVGSPLSLECTVEGTSNPNLYWYRQAAGRGLQLLFYSVGIGQISSEVPQNLSASRPQDRQFILSSKKLLLSDSGFYLCAWSVNRDQGLAFFGQGTRLTVV.

This clone was detected only once. The chain carries TRBV7-9 and TRBJ2-1; 8 positions agree with TRBD2. V gave up 6 bases and J gave up 2 bases; unmatched junction bases: 12. The germline CDR1 and CDR2 sequences are SEHNR and FQNEAQ (reference sequence). This CDR3 region has 17 residues. The CDR3 sequence is CASRSREGGLTYNEQFF. The DNA of the CDR3 is TGTGCCAGCAGATCTCGGGAGGGGGGGCTGACCTACAATGAGCAGTTCTTC.

This clone was seen a handful of times. The chain employs TRBV4-1 and TRBJ2-1; the match to TRBD2 covers 11 bases. The CDR3 spans 16 residues. The junction had 9 bases not matched to a gene; V was cut back by 3 bases and J by 8 bases. Germline V gene data show CDR1 as MGHRA and CDR2 as YSYEKL. The CDR3 region has the DNA TGCGCCAGCAGCCAGGTTCTAGCGGGGGGATGGGATGAGCAGTTCTTC. This translates into CASSQVLAGGWDEQFF.

This chain links TRBV5-4 with TRBJ2-4; D may correspond to TRBD1 or TRBD2 (5 bases each). The CDR3 is 11 amino acids. Germline V gene sequence: CDR1 SGHNT, CDR2 YYREEE (reference sequence). The V end lost 4 bases, the J end lost 8 bases, and 7 bases lay between the germline ends. CDR3: CASSGDDIQYF. As DNA, the CDR3 is TGTGCCAGCAGCGGGGACGACATTCAGTACTTC.

This clone was picked up a small number of times. This chain uses TRBV13 with TRBJ2-3; maybe TRBD2 (5 bases). Germline V gene lookup returns CDR1 PRHDT and CDR2 FYEKMQ (reference sequence). The CDR3 contains 13 residues. V lost 0 bases to trimming and J lost 8 bases, with 9 bases between them. The CDR3 DNA reads as TGTGCCAGCAGCTTAGGCCACCGGGGTACGCAGTATTTT. Protein: CASSLGHRGTQYF.